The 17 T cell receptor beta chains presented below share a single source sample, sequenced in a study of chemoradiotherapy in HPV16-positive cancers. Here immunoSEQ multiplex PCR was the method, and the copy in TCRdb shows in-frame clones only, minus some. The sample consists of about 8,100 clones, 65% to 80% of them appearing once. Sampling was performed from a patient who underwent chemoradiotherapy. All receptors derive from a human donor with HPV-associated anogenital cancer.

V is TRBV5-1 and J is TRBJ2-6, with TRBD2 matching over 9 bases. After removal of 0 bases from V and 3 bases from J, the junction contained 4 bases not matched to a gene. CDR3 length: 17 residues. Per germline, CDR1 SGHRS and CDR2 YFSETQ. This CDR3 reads CASSLGGGAGGANVLTF. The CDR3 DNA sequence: TGCGCCAGCAGCTTGGGCGGGGGGGCTGGTGGGGCCAACGTCCTGACTTTC.

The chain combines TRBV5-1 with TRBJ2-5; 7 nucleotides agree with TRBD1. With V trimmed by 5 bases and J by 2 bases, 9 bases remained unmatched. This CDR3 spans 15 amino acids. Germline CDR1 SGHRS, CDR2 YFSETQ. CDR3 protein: CASSRGQAGQETQYF. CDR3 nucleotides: TGCGCCAGCAGTCGAGGACAGGCAGGACAAGAGACCCAGTACTTC.

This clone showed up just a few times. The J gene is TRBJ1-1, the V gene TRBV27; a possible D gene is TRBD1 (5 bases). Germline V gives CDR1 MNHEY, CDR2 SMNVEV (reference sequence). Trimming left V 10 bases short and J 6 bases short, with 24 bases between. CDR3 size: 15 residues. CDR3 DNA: TGTGCCACCACGGTTATCCGGGACCGAGAATCTGAAGCTTTCTTT. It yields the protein CATTVIRDRESEAFF.

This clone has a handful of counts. The CDR3 here is CASSLAPTGERNEQYF. The DNA of the CDR3 is TGTGCCAGCAGCTTAGCCCCGACAGGTGAAAGGAACGAGCAGTACTTC. The V gene is TRBV7-9, the J gene TRBJ2-7, with D possibly TRBD1 on 6 matching bases. V lost 0 bases and J 5 bases, leaving 17 bases between the germline ends. CDR1 SEHNR and CDR2 FQNEAQ come from the germline V gene (reference sequence). The CDR3 runs to 16 residues.

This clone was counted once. CDR3 region: CAISESPGTAYSQETQYF. CDR3 nucleotide sequence: TGTGCCATCAGTGAGTCTCCGGGGACAGCATATTCCCAAGAGACCCAGTACTTC. The J gene is TRBJ2-5, the V gene TRBV10-3; 7 bases match TRBD1. V gave up 0 bases and J gave up 1 base; unmatched junction bases: 11. This CDR3 spans 18 amino acids. Germline values: CDR1 ENHRY, CDR2 SYGVKD.

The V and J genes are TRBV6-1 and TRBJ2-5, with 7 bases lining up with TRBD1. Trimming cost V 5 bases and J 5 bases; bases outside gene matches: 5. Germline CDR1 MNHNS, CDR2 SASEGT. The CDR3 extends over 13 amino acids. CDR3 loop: CASSQTGPETQYF. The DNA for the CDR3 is TGTGCCAGCAGTCAGACAGGGCCGGAGACCCAGTACTTC.

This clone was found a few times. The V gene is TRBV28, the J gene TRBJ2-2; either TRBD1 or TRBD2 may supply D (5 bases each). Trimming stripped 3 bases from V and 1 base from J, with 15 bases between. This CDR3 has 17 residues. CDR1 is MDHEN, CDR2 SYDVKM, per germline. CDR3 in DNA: TGTGCCAGCAGTTTCTGGGGGATTGTCATGAACACCGGGGAGCTGTTTTTT. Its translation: CASSFWGIVMNTGELFF. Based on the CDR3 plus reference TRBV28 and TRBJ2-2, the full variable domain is DVKVTQSSRYLVKRTGEKVFLECVQDMDHENMFWYRQDPGLGLRLIYFSYDVKMKEKGDIPEGYSVSREKKERFSLILESASTNQTSMYLCASSFWGIVMNTGELFFGEGSRLTVL.

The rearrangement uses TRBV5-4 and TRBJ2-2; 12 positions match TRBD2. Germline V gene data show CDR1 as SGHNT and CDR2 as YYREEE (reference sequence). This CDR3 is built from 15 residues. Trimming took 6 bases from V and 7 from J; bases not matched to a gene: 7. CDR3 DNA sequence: TGTGCCAGCACCCCTAGCGGGGGGGCCAGCGGGGAGCTGTTTTTT. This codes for CASTPSGGASGELFF.

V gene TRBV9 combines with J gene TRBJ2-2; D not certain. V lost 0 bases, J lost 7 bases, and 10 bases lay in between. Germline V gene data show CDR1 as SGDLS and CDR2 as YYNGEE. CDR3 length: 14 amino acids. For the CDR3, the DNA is TGTGCCAGCAGCGTAGGTCGAGTCCTCGGGGAGCTGTTTTTT. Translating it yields CASSVGRVLGELFF.

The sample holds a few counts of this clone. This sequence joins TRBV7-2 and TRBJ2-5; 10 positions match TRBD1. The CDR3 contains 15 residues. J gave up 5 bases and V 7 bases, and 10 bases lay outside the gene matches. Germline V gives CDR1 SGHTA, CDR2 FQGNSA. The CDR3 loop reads CASIAKTGGAETQYF. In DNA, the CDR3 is TGTGCCAGCATCGCGAAGACAGGGGGCGCGGAGACCCAGTACTTC.

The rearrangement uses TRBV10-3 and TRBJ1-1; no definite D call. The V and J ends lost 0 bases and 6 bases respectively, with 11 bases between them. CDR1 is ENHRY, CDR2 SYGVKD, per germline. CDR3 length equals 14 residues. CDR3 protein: CAISESQESAEAFF. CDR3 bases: TGTGCCATCAGTGAGTCCCAGGAATCCGCTGAAGCTTTCTTT.

The CDR3 coding sequence is TGTGCCAGCAGCCCCCAATGGAGCGGGGGGGAAGAGACCCAGTACTTC. Translation gives CASSPQWSGGEETQYF. This chain uses TRBV4-2 with TRBJ2-5, with TRBD2 matching 10 bases. CDR1 is LGHNA and CDR2 is YNFKEQ in the germline V gene. The J segment lost 3 bases and the V segment lost 4 bases, leaving 8 bases of the junction unmatched. The CDR3 spans 16 residues.

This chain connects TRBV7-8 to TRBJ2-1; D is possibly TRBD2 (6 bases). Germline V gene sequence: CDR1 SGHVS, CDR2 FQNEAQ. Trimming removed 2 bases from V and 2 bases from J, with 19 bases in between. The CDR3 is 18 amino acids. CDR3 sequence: CASSLSVTAGSAYNEQFF. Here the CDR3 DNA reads TGTGCCAGCAGCTTATCCGTTACGGCGGGGAGTGCCTACAATGAGCAGTTCTTC.

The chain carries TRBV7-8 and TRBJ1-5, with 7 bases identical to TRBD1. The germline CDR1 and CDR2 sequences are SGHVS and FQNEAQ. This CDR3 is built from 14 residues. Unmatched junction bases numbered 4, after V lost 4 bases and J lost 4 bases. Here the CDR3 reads CASSSLTGNQPQHF. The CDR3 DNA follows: TGTGCCAGCAGCTCACTGACAGGGAATCAGCCCCAGCATTTT.

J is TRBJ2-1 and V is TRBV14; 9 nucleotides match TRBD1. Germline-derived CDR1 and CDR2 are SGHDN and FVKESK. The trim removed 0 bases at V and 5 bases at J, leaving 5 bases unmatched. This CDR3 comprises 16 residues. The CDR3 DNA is TGTGCCAGCAGCCAAGAACCGGGACAGGGTGACAATGAGCAGTTCTTC. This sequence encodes CASSQEPGQGDNEQFF.

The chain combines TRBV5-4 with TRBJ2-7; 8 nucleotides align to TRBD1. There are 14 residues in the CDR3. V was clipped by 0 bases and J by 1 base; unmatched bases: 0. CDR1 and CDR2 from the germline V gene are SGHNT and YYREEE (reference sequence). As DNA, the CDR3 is TGTGCCAGCAGCTTGGACAGGGGGTCCTACGAGCAGTACTTC. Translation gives CASSLDRGSYEQYF.

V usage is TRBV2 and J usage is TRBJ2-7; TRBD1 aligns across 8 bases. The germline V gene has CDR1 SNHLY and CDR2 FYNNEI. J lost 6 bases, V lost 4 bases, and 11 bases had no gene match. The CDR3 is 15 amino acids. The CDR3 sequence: CASSGDRMGVGEQYF. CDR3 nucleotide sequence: TGTGCCAGCAGTGGGGACAGGATGGGGGTGGGCGAGCAGTACTTC.